This T cell receptor (beta chain) was identified in a study of identical twins. CDR1 and CDR2 (germline): DFQATT, SNEGSKA (reference sequence). The V gene lost 3 bases and the J gene lost 2 bases, with 7 bases spanning the gap. The CDR3 consists of 13 residues. TCRdb fed the 5' RACE reads into MiXCR, producing one record per CDR3 protein. The top ten hold 2.9% of the sample, which has 450,000 or so distinct CDR3 sequences, 20% to 25% seen once. These same records also appear under a second study, on T cells expressing NK-cell markers. That investigation notes: Out of eight donors sequenced, seven tested HCMV-seropositive and the remaining one seronegative.

This sequence originates from a woman younger than 35 in good health. The chain couples TRBV20-1 to TRBJ2-2, with D unclear. The sample taken for sequencing was CD4+ T cells sorted from blood. The CDR3 bases are TGCAGTGCTAGTAAAGACAACACCGGGGAGCTGTTTTTT. This codes for CSASKDNTGELFF.